This T cell receptor (beta chain) appears in the sequencing data of a study of OX40 agonist ivuxolimab in advanced cancers. V lost 1 base to trimming and J lost 2 bases, with 6 bases between them. The CDR3 contains 13 residues. Per germline, CDR1 GTSNPN and CDR2 SVGIG (reference sequence). Some clones are missing from TCRdb's copy, which holds only in-frame ones; the method was immunoSEQ multiplex PCR. The data contain thousands of clones, about 87% of them singletons. The TCR originated in an adult with an advanced solid tumor such as melanoma, head and neck, liver or kidney cancer. The input for sequencing was CD4+ or CD8+ T cells sorted from blood, taken in a trial of the OX40 agonist ivuxolimab. The chain couples TRBV30 to TRBJ1-5; D unresolved. CDR3 sequence: CAWSAGRNQPQHF. The CDR3 nucleotides read TGTGCCTGGAGTGCAGGCCGCAATCAGCCCCAGCATTTT.